Shown below are 18 T cell receptor beta chains from a single sample sequenced in a study of beta chain features in type 1 diabetes. Study observations and caveats: All four CD4+ subsets of Type 1 diabetes patients contained TCRB CDR3s that were moderately but significantly shorter.

The entirety of the isolated RNA underwent reverse transcription, so expressed TCRB transcripts were sequenced. Measured with immunoSEQ multiplex PCR; TCRdb has only the in-frame clones, and not every one. Among 150,000 to 200,000 clones listed, 8.5% to 10% were seen once. These receptors have no known antigen. Sequencing was done on a sample of central memory CD4+ T cells from blood. These TCRs come from a woman aged 30 to 39 with type 1 diabetes.

The chain combines TRBV5-4 with TRBJ2-3; the match to TRBD2 covers 9 bases. The CDR3 runs to 16 residues. Germline V gene lookup returns CDR1 SGHNT and CDR2 YYREEE (reference sequence). V trimming: 3 bases; J trimming: 0 bases; junction bases outside the gene matches: 5. This chain's CDR3 is CASSSRLAASTDTQYF. The DNA of the CDR3 is TGTGCCAGCAGCTCCAGACTAGCGGCTAGCACAGATACGCAGTATTTT.

This clone was counted between two and nine times. The V gene is TRBV11-2, the J gene TRBJ1-1; maybe TRBD1 (6 bases). The V end was cut by 3 bases, the J end by 4 bases, with 9 bases between. Per the germline V gene, CDR1 is SGHAT and CDR2 is FQNNGV. The CDR3 extends over 13 amino acids. The CDR3 here is CASSFQGFTEAFF. The DNA for the CDR3 is TGTGCCAGCAGCTTTCAGGGGTTCACTGAAGCTTTCTTT.

The chain couples TRBV7-9 to TRBJ1-1; D is unclear. The CDR3 length is 10 residues. Trimming took 0 bases from V and 10 from J, leaving 3 bases between them. The germline V gene encodes CDR1 SEHNR and CDR2 FQNEAQ (reference sequence). DNA of the CDR3: TGTGCCAGCAGCTTAGCCGGAGCTTTCTTT. It is translated as CASSLAGAFF.

This clone has a handful of counts. CDR3 coding DNA: TGTGCCAGCACTAGTAGCGGGAGTGCCAATGAGCAGTTCTTC. Translating gives CASTSSGSANEQFF. The rearrangement uses TRBV9 and TRBJ2-1; TRBD2 agrees at 9 bases. Germline CDR1 is SGDLS and CDR2 is YYNGEE. The trim removed 6 bases at V and 6 bases at J, leaving 7 bases unmatched. This CDR3 is built from 14 residues.

The chain joins TRBV30 to TRBJ1-3, with D possibly being TRBD1 (5 bases). Trimming left V 3 bases short and J 0 bases short, with 9 bases between. The germline CDR1 and CDR2 sequences are GTSNPN and SVGIG (reference sequence). The CDR3 is 14 residues long. The CDR3 DNA reads TGTGCCTGGAGCAAGGGGAACTCTGGAAACACCATATATTTT. Translating gives CAWSKGNSGNTIYF.

The chain carries TRBV2 and TRBJ2-5; 10 positions match TRBD1. CDR3 length: 12 residues. With V trimmed by 8 bases and J by 4 bases, 1 base remained unmatched. Germline values: CDR1 SNHLY, CDR2 FYNNEI. CDR3 in DNA: TGTGCCAGCGGGGACAGGGGAGAGACCCAGTACTTC. Its protein product is CASGDRGETQYF.

The chain links TRBV29-1 to TRBJ1-5; D unresolved. With 4 bases removed from V and 6 bases from J, the gap between germline ends came to 13 bases. The CDR3 totals 13 residues. The V gene's germline CDR1 is SQVTM and CDR2 ANQGSEA. The CDR3 loop reads CSVVELPGQPQHF. The CDR3 coding sequence is TGCAGCGTTGTCGAACTCCCAGGTCAGCCCCAGCATTTT. Filled out from reference TRBV29-1 and TRBJ1-5, the complete variable domain reads SAVISQKPSRDICQRGTSLTIQCQVDSQVTMMFWYRQQPGQSLTLIATANQGSEATYESGFVIDKFPISRPNLTFSTLTVSNMSPEDSSIYLCSVVELPGQPQHFGDGTRLSIL.

The chain uses TRBV18 and TRBJ1-2, with 7 bases that match TRBD1. Germline CDR1 KGHSH, CDR2 LQKENI. Trimming cost V 4 bases and J 3 bases; bases outside gene matches: 2. The CDR3 has 13 residues. The CDR3 sequence is CASSRGTDYGYTF. CDR3 coding DNA: TGTGCCAGCTCACGGGGGACAGACTATGGCTACACCTTC.

The chain links TRBV5-1 to TRBJ2-5; maybe TRBD1 (5 bases). Deletions cut 1 base from V and 4 bases from J, with 8 bases between. The CDR3 contains 13 residues. CDR1 and CDR2 (germline): SGHRS, YFSETQ. The CDR3 region has the DNA TGCGCCAGCAGCTTGCAGGGCGGAGAGACCCAGTACTTC. Translating it yields CASSLQGGETQYF.

This clone was seen only a few times. The chain has TRBV6-1 and TRBJ1-5; D gene unclear. V gave up 4 bases and J gave up 0 bases, with 10 bases separating them. In germline, CDR1 is MNHNS, CDR2 SASEGT. The CDR3 runs 15 residues. CDR3 in amino acids: CASSGGILSNQPQHF. The CDR3 DNA reads TGTGCCAGCAGTGGCGGGATACTTAGCAATCAGCCCCAGCATTTT.

This clone appeared a few times. The chain combines TRBV6-1 with TRBJ2-1; 10 nucleotides line up with TRBD2. J was trimmed by 4 bases and V by 6 bases; bases with no gene match: 6. The CDR3 spans 15 residues. Germline loops: CDR1 MNHNS, CDR2 SASEGT. CDR3 region: CASSVAGGWYNEQFF. CDR3 DNA sequence: TGTGCCAGCAGCGTAGCGGGAGGTTGGTACAATGAGCAGTTCTTC.

This clone was counted between two and nine times. The chain links TRBV5-1 to TRBJ2-3, with D unresolved. Trimming left V 0 bases short and J 7 bases short, with 12 bases between. Germline assignment: CDR1 SGHRS and CDR2 YFSETQ. The CDR3 totals 14 residues. The CDR3 is CASSLEPPHYTQYF. The CDR3 region has the DNA TGCGCCAGCAGCTTGGAACCACCACATTATACGCAGTATTTT.

The rearrangement uses TRBV29-1 and TRBJ2-5, with TRBD1 identical over 7 bases. CDR1 and CDR2 from the germline V gene are SQVTM and ANQGSEA. Trimming cost V 3 bases and J 5 bases; bases outside gene matches: 6. The CDR3 totals 13 residues. CDR3 loop: CSVDRGIEETQYF. The CDR3 DNA reads as TGCAGCGTTGACAGGGGGATCGAGGAGACCCAGTACTTC.

This clone was detected a few times. The chain carries TRBV28 and TRBJ1-5, with D perhaps TRBD1 (5 bases). Germline V gives CDR1 MDHEN, CDR2 SYDVKM. The CDR3 spans 16 residues. Between the trimmed V and J ends, which lost 2 bases and 5 bases, there was a span of 16 bases. The CDR3 coding sequence is TGTGCCAGCAGTTTACTCTCGGGGGGGGGATATCAGCCCCAGCATTTT. This sequence encodes CASSLLSGGGYQPQHF.

The CDR3 nucleotides are TGTGCCAGCAGCTTCCAGGGACAGCCAAGAGAGACCCAGTACTTC. It encodes CASSFQGQPRETQYF. The rearrangement joins TRBV7-3 to TRBJ2-5; 7 positions agree with TRBD1. CDR3 length: 15 amino acids. The trim removed 3 bases at V and 4 bases at J, leaving 8 bases unmatched. Germline lookup yields CDR1 SGHTA and CDR2 FQGTGA. Together with reference TRBV7-3 and TRBJ2-5, the CDR3 gives the full variable domain: GAGVSQTPSNKVTEKGKYVELRCDPISGHTALYWYRQSLGQGPEFLIYFQGTGAADDSGLPNDRFFAVRPEGSVSTLKIQRTERGDSAVYLCASSFQGQPRETQYFGPGTRLLVL.

This clone was seen a few times. The chain combines TRBV30 with TRBJ2-2; tentatively, D is TRBD2 (5 bases). V was clipped by 5 bases and J by 2 bases, with 18 bases between them. CDR1 and CDR2 from the germline V gene are GTSNPN and SVGIG (reference sequence). The CDR3 extends over 16 amino acids. The CDR3 sequence: CAWGPFLGLNTGELFF. The CDR3 DNA sequence: TGTGCCTGGGGGCCCTTCCTAGGACTCAACACCGGGGAGCTGTTTTTT.

V gene TRBV10-2 combines with J gene TRBJ2-1; 8 bases align to TRBD2. The CDR3 is made up of 13 amino acids. Losses at the gene ends were 6 bases for V and 5 bases for J; bases not matched to a gene: 3. Germline V gene sequence: CDR1 WSHSY, CDR2 SAAADI. The DNA of the CDR3 is TGCGCCAGCAGGTTAGCGGGAAACAATGAGCAGTTCTTC. It codes for CASRLAGNNEQFF.

This clone occurred a few times. The rearrangement joins TRBV2 to TRBJ1-2; D gene ambiguous. The CDR3 totals 13 residues. Per germline, CDR1 SNHLY and CDR2 FYNNEI. The V end was cut by 5 bases, the J end by 2 bases, with 9 bases between. DNA of the CDR3: TGTGCCAGCAGTCGAGACATCAACTATGGCTACACCTTC. Encoded protein: CASSRDINYGYTF. Combining the CDR3 with reference TRBV2 and TRBJ1-2 gives the whole variable domain EPEVTQTPSHQVTQMGQEVILRCVPISNHLYFYWYRQILGQKVEFLVSFYNNEISEKSEIFDDQFSVERPDGSNFTLKIRSTKLEDSAMYFCASSRDINYGYTFGSGTRLTVV.